What follows are 20 T cell receptor beta chains derived from one specimen sequenced in a study of shared clonotypes between healthy human individuals. The protocol was immunoSEQ multiplex PCR, while the TCRdb copy is restricted to in-frame clones and leaves out a portion. The sample shows about 380,000 clones, about 97% of them seen only once. Source material: memory CD8+ T cells sorted from blood. Subset indicated: CD45RO+ cells pooled with CCR7-negative TemRA cells. The receptors were gathered from a man younger than 45 in good health.

The CDR3 protein is CASSQDRGPYEQYF. CDR3 coding DNA: TGTGCCAGCAGTCAAGACAGGGGTCCCTACGAGCAGTACTTC. This sequence joins TRBV6-1 and TRBJ2-7; TRBD1 matches at 8 bases. The V segment lost 5 bases and the J segment 2 bases; nucleotides outside the gene matches: 5. The CDR3 consists of 14 residues. The germline V gene encodes CDR1 MNHNS and CDR2 SASEGT.

As to this clone: The same CDR3 is also encoded by other DNA sequences in this sample. The chain employs TRBV9 and TRBJ2-7; D is unresolved. From germline, CDR1 is SGDLS and CDR2 YYNGEE. The CDR3 is 15 residues long. Trimming took 0 bases from V and 3 from J, leaving 13 bases between them. DNA of the CDR3: TGTGCCAGCAGCGTAGGGGCCACCTCGAGCTACGAGCAGTACTTC. The encoded protein is CASSVGATSSYEQYF.

V usage is TRBV5-6 and J usage is TRBJ2-4, with 7 bases matching TRBD1. Looked up from germline, CDR1 is SGHDT and CDR2 is YYEEEE. This CDR3 spans 14 amino acids. The trim removed 4 bases at V and 1 base at J, leaving 2 bases unmatched. The CDR3 protein is CASSRGQAKNIQYF. The CDR3 bases are TGTGCCAGCAGCCGGGGACAGGCCAAAAACATTCAGTACTTC.

V and J are TRBV18 and TRBJ1-2; D is uncertain. V lost 4 bases and J 2 bases, leaving 17 bases between the germline ends. The CDR3 covers 16 residues. CDR1 and CDR2 (germline): KGHSH, LQKENI. This chain's CDR3 is CASSHPLFLGNYGYTF. CDR3 sequence (DNA): TGTGCCAGCTCACACCCCCTTTTTTTAGGGAACTATGGCTACACCTTC.

The chain carries TRBV7-8 and TRBJ2-3, with 7 positions matching TRBD1. This CDR3 spans 18 amino acids. The V and J ends lost 4 bases and 1 base, in that order; junction bases with no gene match: 14. CDR1 and CDR2 from the germline V gene are SGHVS and FQNEAQ. The CDR3 reads CASSSTGVRGMGTDTQYF. The CDR3 DNA is TGTGCCAGCAGCTCAACAGGGGTCCGGGGCATGGGCACAGATACGCAGTATTTT.

The V and J genes are TRBV6-6 and TRBJ1-2; 7 nucleotides match TRBD1. This CDR3 has 12 amino acids. Germline V gene sequence: CDR1 MNHNY, CDR2 SVGAGI (reference sequence). J gave up 6 bases and V 8 bases, and 6 bases lay outside the gene matches. The CDR3 spells CASQITGDGYTF. CDR3 sequence (DNA): TGTGCCAGCCAGATAACAGGGGATGGCTACACCTTC.

The V and J genes are TRBV7-2 and TRBJ2-1, with 8 positions matching TRBD2. Germline V gene sequence: CDR1 SGHTA, CDR2 FQGNSA. CDR3 length: 14 amino acids. J lost 5 bases, V lost 7 bases, and 7 bases had no gene match. CDR3 sequence (DNA): TGTGCCAGCACCAGAAGTAGCGGGAACAATGAGCAGTTCTTC. Translated: CASTRSSGNNEQFF.

The V gene is TRBV28, the J gene TRBJ1-5, with 8 positions matching TRBD1. The J segment lost 0 bases and the V segment lost 1 base, leaving 8 bases of the junction unmatched. Germline CDR1 reads MDHEN; CDR2 reads SYDVKM. There are 18 residues in the CDR3. In DNA, the CDR3 is TGTGCCAGCAGTTTATTGCAGGGGGCAGGTTTTAGCAATCAGCCCCAGCATTTT. It specifies CASSLLQGAGFSNQPQHF.

Concerning this clone: Other DNA sequences in the sample encode the same CDR3. The J gene is TRBJ2-1, the V gene TRBV6-5; D ambiguous. V lost 7 bases and J lost 4, with 5 bases in between. The CDR3 is 11 residues long. Germline V lookup: CDR1 MNHEY, CDR2 SVGAGI. CDR3 in DNA: TGTGCCAGCACGCTATACAATGAGCAGTTCTTC. The encoded protein is CASTLYNEQFF.

The rearrangement joins TRBV5-4 to TRBJ2-3, with D unclear. Germline loops: CDR1 SGHNT, CDR2 YYREEE (reference sequence). The CDR3 has 15 amino acids. The V end was cut by 0 bases, the J end by 1 base, with 9 bases between. The CDR3 spells CASSLDPVGTDTQYF. The CDR3 DNA is TGTGCCAGCAGCTTGGACCCAGTGGGCACAGATACGCAGTATTTT.

The chain combines TRBV15 with TRBJ2-7; D may be TRBD1 (6 bases). Looked up from germline, CDR1 is LNHNV and CDR2 is YYDKDF (reference sequence). Deletions cut 0 bases from V and 5 bases from J, with 11 bases between. CDR3 length: 14 residues. As DNA, the CDR3 is TGTGCCACCAGCAGAGAAGGACAGATCAACGAGCAGTACTTC. Residues: CATSREGQINEQYF.

This chain uses TRBV5-6 with TRBJ2-3; 7 bases fit TRBD2. The CDR3 loop spans 14 amino acids. V shed 2 bases, J shed 1 base, and the junction held 1 base outside the gene matches. Germline CDR1 reads SGHDT; CDR2 reads YYEEEE. The CDR3 here is CASSFREGTDTQYF. In DNA form, the CDR3 reads TGTGCCAGCAGCTTCCGGGAGGGCACAGATACGCAGTATTTT.

The rearrangement joins TRBV4-2 to TRBJ2-4, with unresolved D. Germline-derived CDR1 and CDR2 are LGHNA and YNFKEQ. With 0 bases removed from V and 5 bases from J, the gap between germline ends came to 11 bases. CDR3 size: 15 residues. The CDR3 sequence: CASSQDSRVENIQYF. CDR3 in DNA: TGTGCCAGCAGCCAAGATTCCAGAGTTGAAAACATTCAGTACTTC.

This CDR3 is CASSLISWASGNTDTQYF. The CDR3, as DNA: TGTGCCAGCAGCTTAATTTCATGGGCTAGCGGGAACACAGATACGCAGTATTTT. The chain is built from TRBV11-2 and TRBJ2-3; 9 bases agree with TRBD2. With V trimmed by 2 bases and J by 2 bases, 11 bases remained unmatched. CDR1 SGHAT and CDR2 FQNNGV come from the germline V gene. CDR3 length: 18 amino acids.

This clone was seen a single time. V and J are TRBV20-1 and TRBJ2-1; a possible D gene is TRBD1 (5 bases). The CDR3 contains 11 residues. V lost 5 bases and J lost 6, with 8 bases in between. Germline CDR1 is DFQATT and CDR2 is SNEGSKA (reference sequence). This CDR3 reads CSAPRGNEQFF. The CDR3 nucleotides read TGCAGTGCTCCTAGGGGCAATGAGCAGTTCTTC.

This clone came up once. This sequence joins TRBV6-5 and TRBJ1-4, with D possibly being TRBD1 (5 bases). V lost 0 bases and J lost 0, with 8 bases in between. The CDR3 consists of 16 residues. Germline loops: CDR1 MNHEY, CDR2 SVGAGI. The CDR3 DNA reads as TGTGCCAGCAGTTACTCGGGACCCGCAACTAATGAAAAACTGTTTTTT. Translation gives CASSYSGPATNEKLFF.

V and J are TRBV29-1 and TRBJ2-5, with a tentative D call TRBD1 (5 bases). Per the germline V gene, CDR1 is SQVTM and CDR2 is ANQGSEA. The CDR3 runs 12 residues. The ends were cut back, 7 bases at V and 4 bases at J, with 13 bases in the middle. Written as DNA, the CDR3 is TGCAGCGGTCAGGGAAATGGAGAGACCCAGTACTTC. Residues: CSGQGNGETQYF.

DNA for the CDR3: TGTGCCAGCAGCTTTAGCTACTCTGGGGCCAACGTCCTGACTTTC. Its translation: CASSFSYSGANVLTF. The gene calls are TRBV28 and TRBJ2-6; D is unclear. Looked up from germline, CDR1 is MDHEN and CDR2 is SYDVKM. This CDR3 has 15 amino acids. Trimming shortened V by 6 bases and J by 0 bases, and 9 bases separated the two germline ends.

This chain links TRBV10-3 with TRBJ1-3; D uncertain. In germline, CDR1 is ENHRY, CDR2 SYGVKD. The CDR3 is 15 residues long. Deletions cut 8 bases from V and 0 bases from J, with 14 bases between. For the CDR3, the DNA is TGTGCCATCCGACAAGGGAATCTCTCTGGAAACACCATATATTTT. Protein product: CAIRQGNLSGNTIYF.

The V and J genes are TRBV6-5 and TRBJ2-5; the D gene is possibly TRBD1 (6 bases). CDR1 and CDR2 from the germline V gene are MNHEY and SVGAGI. CDR3 length equals 12 residues. V gave up 4 bases and J gave up 3 bases, with 6 bases separating them. As DNA, the CDR3 is TGTGCCAGCAGTTGGGACAAAGAGACCCAGTACTTC. This sequence encodes CASSWDKETQYF.